The TCR beta chain under discussion was sequenced for a study of T cells after yellow fever vaccination. Study as a whole: For low cell numbers, libraries were made with SMART-Seq v4 Ultra Low Input. General study findings and limits: The secondary response showed a weaker magnitude and a faster peak, day 5 versus 15. High-abundance clonotypes from the bulk population could contaminate FACS-sorted repertoires.

This clonotype was recorded at least ten times. Its antigen remains unknown. Generation of TCR cDNA used 5'RACE template switching (which added a universal primer site and UMIs). TCRdb recomputed calls from the 5' RACE reads with MiXCR, one row per CDR3 protein. The data hold fewer than 350,000 distinct CDR3 sequences, with roughly 4% observed a single time. This CDR3 has 17 residues. The V and J ends lost 6 bases and 3 bases respectively, with 23 bases between them. The sequence derives from a man younger than 35 who received the YFV17D yellow fever vaccine. This material consisted of PBMCs, taken on the day of the yellow fever booster vaccination. V and J are TRBV12-3 or TRBV12-4 and TRBJ2-5; a possible D gene is TRBD2 (5 bases). The CDR3 sequence is CASSPRAGIKAEETQYF. For the CDR3, the DNA is TGTGCCAGCAGCCCCCGGGCAGGCATAAAAGCGGAAGAGACCCAGTACTTC.